This TCR beta chain was captured in a study of cytomegalovirus exposure and HLA in healthy donors. Here immunoSEQ multiplex PCR was the method, and the copy in TCRdb shows in-frame clones only, minus some. The data hold approximately 220,000 clones, with around 90% observed a single time. The TCR originated in a woman between 18 and 30 years old in good health and CMV-seronegative. The sample taken for sequencing was PBMCs.

The CDR3 loop reads CASSFSRRGDQPQHF. The CDR3 nucleotides read TGTGCCAGCAGTTTCTCCAGGCGGGGGGATCAGCCCCAGCATTTT. The rearrangement links TRBV28 to TRBJ1-5, with D possibly being TRBD1 (5 bases). The V and J ends lost 3 bases and 5 bases respectively, with 14 bases between them. Germline values: CDR1 MDHEN, CDR2 SYDVKM. CDR3 size: 15 residues.